This entry lists 9 T cell receptor beta chains sequenced from one sample in a study of CD8 T cells in Susac syndrome. Reverse transcription of roughly 0.45 to 1 ug RNA used random hexamers. Using its own MiXCR run on the immunoSEQ multiplex PCR reads, TCRdb lists one record per CDR3 protein. The profile shows approximately 110,000 distinct CDR3 sequences, 90% to 95% of them singletons. Sequenced: CD4+ T cells from PBMCs. All receptors derive from a human donor in good health.

The chain joins TRBV19 to TRBJ2-5; 12 positions agree with TRBD2. CDR1 and CDR2 (germline): LNHDA, SQIVND (reference sequence). The J segment lost 3 bases and the V segment lost 6 bases, leaving 2 bases of the junction unmatched. This CDR3 has 14 amino acids. CDR3 loop: CASSRLAGEETQYF. In DNA, the CDR3 is TGTGCCAGTAGCCGACTAGCGGGAGAAGAGACCCAGTACTTC. Looking up the rest from reference TRBV19 and TRBJ2-5 gives the full variable domain: DGGITQSPKYLFRKEGQNVTLSCEQNLNHDAMYWYRQDPGQGLRLIYYSQIVNDFQKGDIAEGYSVSREKKESFPLTVTSAQKNPTAFYLCASSRLAGEETQYFGPGTRLLVL.

The CDR3, as DNA: TGCAGTGCTAGCGATCGACTCGGCGGCAATCAGCCCCAGCATTTT. Its protein is CSASDRLGGNQPQHF. The rearrangement links TRBV20-1 to TRBJ1-5; D unresolved. Germline V gives CDR1 DFQATT, CDR2 SNEGSKA (reference sequence). The V end was cut by 3 bases, the J end by 2 bases, with 14 bases between. This CDR3 is built from 15 residues.

This chain joins TRBV20-1 and TRBJ2-7, with 8 bases identical to TRBD2. The CDR3 consists of 21 residues. CDR1 DFQATT and CDR2 SNEGSKA come from the germline V gene (reference sequence). Trimming cost V 4 bases and J 6 bases; bases outside gene matches: 32. Here the CDR3 reads CSAIPPRSQGGVREGLREQYF. Written as DNA, the CDR3 is TGCAGTGCTATCCCCCCCCGCAGCCAGGGCGGGGTCCGGGAGGGCCTACGCGAGCAGTACTTC.

The chain employs TRBV18 and TRBJ1-2; D uncertain. Germline V gene lookup returns CDR1 KGHSH and CDR2 LQKENI. The CDR3 is 16 residues long. Trimming stripped 3 bases from V and 0 bases from J, with 14 bases between. CDR3 sequence: CASSPETRPTNYGYTF. CDR3 DNA: TGTGCCAGCTCACCCGAGACGCGCCCCACTAACTATGGCTACACCTTC.

The V and J genes are TRBV6-6 and TRBJ1-2; TRBD1 aligns across 10 bases. The CDR3 has 15 amino acids. Germline CDR1 reads MNHNY; CDR2 reads SVGAGI (reference sequence). The J segment lost 2 bases and the V segment lost 6 bases, leaving 6 bases of the junction unmatched. CDR3 DNA: TGTGCCAGCAGATCTCGACAGGGGGCAAACTATGGCTACACCTTC. It specifies CASRSRQGANYGYTF.

This chain links TRBV3-1 with TRBJ1-2, with no clear D. Trimming left V 4 bases short and J 10 bases short, with 10 bases between. The CDR3 length is 11 residues. CDR1 and CDR2 from the germline V gene are LGHDT and YNNKEL (reference sequence). In DNA form, the CDR3 reads TGTGCCAGCAGCCTCACTCTCTTCTACACCTTC. Amino acid sequence: CASSLTLFYTF. The whole variable domain, filled in from reference TRBV3-1 and TRBJ1-2, reads DTAVSQTPKYLVTQMGNDKSIKCEQNLGHDTMYWYKQDSKKFLKIMFSYNNKELIINETVPNRFSPKSPDKAHLNLHINSLELGDSAVYFCASSLTLFYTFGSGTRLTVV.

The V and J genes are TRBV18 and TRBJ2-1; possible D gene TRBD1, 6 bases. Trimming took 4 bases from V and 1 from J, leaving 8 bases between them. Germline assignment: CDR1 KGHSH and CDR2 LQKENI. The CDR3 covers 14 residues. The CDR3 DNA reads TGTGCCAGCTCACTACAGGGATCCTACAATGAGCAGTTCTTC. Encoded protein: CASSLQGSYNEQFF.

The gene calls are TRBV6-1 and TRBJ1-1; a possible D gene is TRBD1 (5 bases). V dropped 7 bases and J dropped 7 bases, with 16 bases sitting between them. The germline V gene has CDR1 MNHNS and CDR2 SASEGT. The CDR3 extends over 13 amino acids. CDR3 amino acids: CASTIGGGGEAFF. CDR3 nucleotides: TGTGCCAGCACCATCGGCGGGGGAGGTGAAGCTTTCTTT.

The V gene is TRBV3-1, the J gene TRBJ2-1; D gene unclear. This CDR3 has 13 amino acids. V lost 1 base and J 4 bases, leaving 5 bases between the germline ends. CDR1 is LGHDT and CDR2 is YNNKEL in the germline V gene (reference sequence). The CDR3 nucleotides are TGTGCCAGCAGCCAAGCGCGGTACAATGAGCAGTTCTTC. Its protein is CASSQARYNEQFF.